This record covers a single TCR beta chain. This entry comes from a study of blood T cell repertoires in COVID-19. Sequenced by immunoSEQ multiplex PCR; TCRdb stores in-frame clones only, minus some. In the table there are fewer than 200,000 clones, 82% of which are singletons. Germline V lookup: CDR1 SGHVS, CDR2 FQNEAQ. This CDR3 contains 15 residues. V was trimmed by 5 bases and J by 1 base, leaving 12 bases between them. What was sequenced was PBMCs or T cells enriched from blood (not recorded which). V and J are TRBV7-8 and TRBJ2-4, with D maybe TRBD2 (5 bases). The origin of this receptor is a man aged 60-69 years who had recovered from COVID-19. The CDR3 sequence is CASSVSVLAKNIQYF. Here the CDR3 DNA reads TGTGCCAGCAGCGTTAGCGTACTTGCCAAAAACATTCAGTACTTC.